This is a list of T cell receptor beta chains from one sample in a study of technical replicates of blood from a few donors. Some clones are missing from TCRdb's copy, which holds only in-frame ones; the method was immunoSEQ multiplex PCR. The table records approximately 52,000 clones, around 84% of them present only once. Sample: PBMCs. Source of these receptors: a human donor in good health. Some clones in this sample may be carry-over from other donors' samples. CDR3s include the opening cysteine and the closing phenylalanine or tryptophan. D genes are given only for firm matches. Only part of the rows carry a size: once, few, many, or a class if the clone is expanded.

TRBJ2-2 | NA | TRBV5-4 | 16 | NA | CASSSPTTGRAGELFF | TGTGCCAGCAGTTCCCCCACAACAGGGCGCGCCGGGGAGCTGTTTTTT
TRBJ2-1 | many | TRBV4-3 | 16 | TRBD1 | CASSQELRDRFNEQFF | TGCGCCAGCAGCCAAGAACTACGGGACAGGTTCAATGAGCAGTTCTTC
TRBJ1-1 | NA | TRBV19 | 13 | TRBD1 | CASSLQGATEAFF | TGTGCCAGTAGTCTACAGGGGGCCACTGAAGCTTTCTTT
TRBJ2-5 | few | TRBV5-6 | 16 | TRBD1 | CASSHLDRVARETQYF | TGTGCCAGCAGCCACTTAGACAGGGTGGCTAGGGAGACCCAGTACTTC
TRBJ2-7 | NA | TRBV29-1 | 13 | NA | CSVEPRGFYEQYF | TGCAGCGTTGAACCCAGGGGTTTCTACGAGCAGTACTTC
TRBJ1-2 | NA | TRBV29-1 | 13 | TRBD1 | CSAISGQGYGYTF | TGCAGCGCCATCTCGGGACAGGGCTATGGCTACACCTTC
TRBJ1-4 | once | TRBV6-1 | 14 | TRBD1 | CASSATGSNEKLFF | TGTGCCAGCAGTGCGACAGGGAGCAATGAAAAACTGTTTTTT
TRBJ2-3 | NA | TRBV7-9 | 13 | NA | CASSLSRADTQYF | TGTGCCAGCAGCTTAAGTAGAGCAGATACGCAGTATTTT
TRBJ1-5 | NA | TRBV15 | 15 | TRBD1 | CATSREDRGNQPQHF | TGTGCCACCAGCAGAGAGGACAGGGGGAATCAGCCCCAGCATTTT
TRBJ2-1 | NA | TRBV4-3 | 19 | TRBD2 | CASSHTTSGGGSSYNEQFF | TGCGCCAGCAGCCATACGACTAGCGGGGGGGGGAGCTCCTACAATGAGCAGTTCTTC
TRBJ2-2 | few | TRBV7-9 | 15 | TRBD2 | CASSRGLANTGELFF | TGTGCCAGCAGCCGGGGACTAGCGAACACCGGGGAGCTGTTTTTT
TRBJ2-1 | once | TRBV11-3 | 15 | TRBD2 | CASSLEAGTYNEQFF | TGTGCCAGCAGCTTAGAAGCGGGGACTTACAATGAGCAGTTCTTC
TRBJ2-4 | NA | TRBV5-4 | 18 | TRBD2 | CASSTAGTSGRAKNIQYF | TGTGCCAGCAGCACGGCCGGGACTAGCGGGAGGGCCAAAAACATTCAGTACTTC
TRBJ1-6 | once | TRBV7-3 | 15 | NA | CASRPDPGRSSPLHF | TGTGCCAGCAGGCCCGACCCCGGGAGGAGTTCACCCCTCCACTTT
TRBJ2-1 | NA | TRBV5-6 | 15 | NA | CASSPGLASYNEQFF | TGTGCCAGCAGCCCGGGACTGGCCTCCTACAATGAGCAGTTCTTC
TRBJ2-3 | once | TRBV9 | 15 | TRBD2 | CASSVAGLAGQAQYF | TGTGCCAGCAGCGTAGCGGGACTAGCGGGCCAAGCGCAGTATTTT
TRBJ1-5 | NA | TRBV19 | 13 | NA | CASSWGDHQPQHF | TGTGCCAGTAGTTGGGGGGATCATCAGCCCCAGCATTTT
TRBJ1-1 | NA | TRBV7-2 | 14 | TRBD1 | CASSDRQGNTEAFF | TGTGCCAGCAGCGACAGACAGGGAAACACTGAAGCTTTCTTT
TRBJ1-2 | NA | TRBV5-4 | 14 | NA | CASRYAGADYGYTF | TGTGCCAGCAGGTATGCAGGGGCGGACTATGGCTACACCTTC
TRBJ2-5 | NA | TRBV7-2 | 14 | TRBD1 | CASTVDRGRETQYF | TGTGCCAGCACCGTGGACAGGGGGCGGGAGACCCAGTACTTC
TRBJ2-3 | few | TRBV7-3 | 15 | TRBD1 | CASSLTGGAGDTQYF | TGTGCCAGCAGCTTGACAGGGGGCGCAGGAGATACGCAGTATTTT
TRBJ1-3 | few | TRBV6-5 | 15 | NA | CASSSNLVSGNTIYF | TGTGCCAGCAGTTCGAACTTAGTCTCTGGAAACACCATATATTTT
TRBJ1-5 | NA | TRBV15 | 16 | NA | CATSRDRRGGDQPQHF | TGTGCCACCAGCAGAGATCGTAGGGGAGGGGATCAGCCCCAGCATTTT
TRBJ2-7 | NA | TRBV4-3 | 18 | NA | CASSQGHVGVPISYEQYF | TGCGCCAGCAGCCAAGGACACGTAGGGGTCCCAATCTCCTACGAGCAGTACTTC
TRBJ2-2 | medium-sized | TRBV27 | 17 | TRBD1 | CASSQTGTGGYGGELFF | TGTGCCAGCAGCCAAACCGGGACAGGGGGCTACGGCGGGGAGCTGTTTTTT
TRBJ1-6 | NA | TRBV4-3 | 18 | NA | CASSQEPGTTLRNSPLHF | TGCGCCAGCAGCCAAGAACCCGGGACAACCCTCCGGAATTCACCCCTCCACTTT
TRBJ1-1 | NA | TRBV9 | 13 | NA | CASSVAQNTEAFF | TGTGCCAGCAGCGTAGCACAGAACACTGAAGCTTTCTTT
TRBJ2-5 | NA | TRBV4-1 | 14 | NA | CASSPRGLLPPADF | TGCGCCAGCAGCCCCCGAGGGCTGCTCCCCCCGGCGGACTTC
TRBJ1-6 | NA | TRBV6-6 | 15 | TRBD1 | CASSSFTGVGSPLHF | TGTGCCAGCAGTTCATTCACAGGGGTAGGATCACCCCTCCACTTT
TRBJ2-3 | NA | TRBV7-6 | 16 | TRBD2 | CASSLERSGAPDTQYF | TGTGCCAGCAGCTTAGAACGTAGCGGGGCCCCGGATACGCAGTATTTT
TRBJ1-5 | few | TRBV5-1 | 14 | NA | CASSLGQFNQPQHF | TGCGCCAGCAGCTTGGGACAATTCAATCAGCCCCAGCATTTT
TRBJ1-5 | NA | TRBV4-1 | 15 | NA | CASSQDQTRGQPQHF | TGCGCCAGCAGCCAAGATCAAACCCGGGGTCAGCCCCAGCATTTT
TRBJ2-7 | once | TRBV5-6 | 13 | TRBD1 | CASSRDRASEQYF | TGTGCCAGCAGCCGGGACAGGGCGAGCGAGCAGTACTTC
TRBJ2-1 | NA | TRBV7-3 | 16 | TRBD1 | CASSPRTGGYYNEQFF | TGTGCCAGCAGCCCTCGGACAGGGGGATACTACAATGAGCAGTTCTTC
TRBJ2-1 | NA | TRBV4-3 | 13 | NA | CASSQEEAYEQFF | TGCGCCAGCAGCCAAGAAGAAGCCTATGAGCAGTTCTTC
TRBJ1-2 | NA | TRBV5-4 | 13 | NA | CASSLGQAPGYTF | TGTGCCAGCAGCTTGGGACAAGCCCCCGGCTACACCTTC
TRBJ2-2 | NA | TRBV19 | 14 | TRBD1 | CASSWQGASGELFF | TGTGCCAGTAGTTGGCAGGGGGCGTCGGGGGAGCTGTTTTTT
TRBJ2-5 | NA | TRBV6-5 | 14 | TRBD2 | CASRGASGRETQYF | TGTGCCAGCAGGGGGGCTAGCGGGCGGGAGACCCAGTACTTC
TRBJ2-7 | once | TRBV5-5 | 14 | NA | CASSPYGGVSEQYF | TGTGCCAGCAGCCCCTACGGGGGTGTCAGCGAGCAGTACTTC
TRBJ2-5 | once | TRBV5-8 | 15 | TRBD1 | CASSLMGQALETQYF | TGTGCCAGCAGCTTGATGGGACAGGCCTTAGAGACCCAGTACTTC
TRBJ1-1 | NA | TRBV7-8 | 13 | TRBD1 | CASRPTRDSEAFF | TGTGCCAGCAGACCTACGCGGGACAGTGAAGCTTTCTTT
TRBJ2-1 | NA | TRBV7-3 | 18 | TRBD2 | CASRPPGVAGGPGNEQFF | TGTGCCAGCAGGCCCCCTGGGGTAGCGGGAGGTCCTGGGAATGAGCAGTTCTTC
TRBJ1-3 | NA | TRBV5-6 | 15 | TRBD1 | CASSRQGGSGNTIYF | TGTGCCAGCAGCCGACAGGGGGGCTCTGGAAACACCATATATTTT
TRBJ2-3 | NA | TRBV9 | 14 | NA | CASSVAGVRNTQYF | TGTGCCAGCAGCGTAGCGGGGGTGAGGAATACGCAGTATTTT
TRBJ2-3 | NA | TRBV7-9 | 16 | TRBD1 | CASSIRTGGDTDTQYF | TGTGCCAGCAGCATCAGAACAGGGGGTGACACAGATACGCAGTATTTT
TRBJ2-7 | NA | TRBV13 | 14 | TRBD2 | CASIRAGGPNEQYF | TGTGCCAGCATCAGAGCGGGAGGGCCGAACGAGCAGTACTTC
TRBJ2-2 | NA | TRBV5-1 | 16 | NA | CASSLAPGRNTGELFF | TGCGCCAGCAGCTTGGCACCGGGGAGAAACACCGGGGAGCTGTTTTTT
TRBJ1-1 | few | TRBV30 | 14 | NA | CAWTLDGMNTEAFF | TGTGCCTGGACCCTAGACGGAATGAACACTGAAGCTTTCTTT
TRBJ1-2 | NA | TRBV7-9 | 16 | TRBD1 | CASSLAGQGANYGYTF | TGTGCCAGCAGCTTAGCCGGGCAGGGGGCTAACTATGGCTACACCTTC